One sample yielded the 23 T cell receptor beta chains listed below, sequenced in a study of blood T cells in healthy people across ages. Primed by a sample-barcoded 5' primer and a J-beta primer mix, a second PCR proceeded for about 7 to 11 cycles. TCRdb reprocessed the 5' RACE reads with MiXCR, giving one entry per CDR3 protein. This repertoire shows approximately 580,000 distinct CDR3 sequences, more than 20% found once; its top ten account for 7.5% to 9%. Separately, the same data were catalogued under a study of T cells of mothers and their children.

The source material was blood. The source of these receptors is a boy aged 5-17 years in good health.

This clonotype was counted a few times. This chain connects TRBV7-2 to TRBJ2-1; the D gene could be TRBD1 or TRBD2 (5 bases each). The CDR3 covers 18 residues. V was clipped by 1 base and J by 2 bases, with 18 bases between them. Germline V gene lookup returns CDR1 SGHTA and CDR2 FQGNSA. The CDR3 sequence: CASSLVRLQGVTYNEQFF. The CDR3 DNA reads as TGTGCCAGCAGCTTAGTCCGCCTGCAGGGAGTTACCTACAATGAGCAGTTCTTC.

DNA of the CDR3: TGTGCCAGCGCCCCAGGGGTCGCCTACAATGAGCAGTTCTTC. Amino acid sequence: CASAPGVAYNEQFF. The gene calls are TRBV9 and TRBJ2-1; the D gene is possibly TRBD1 (6 bases). Trimming pared 7 bases from V and 2 bases from J, leaving 13 bases between. The CDR3 is 14 residues long. Germline values: CDR1 SGDLS, CDR2 YYNGEE. The complete variable domain, with remaining parts taken from reference TRBV9 and TRBJ2-1, reads DSGVTQTPKHLITATGQRVTLRCSPRSGDLSVYWYQQSLDQGLQFLIQYYNGEERAKGNILERFSAQQFPDLHSELNLSSLELGDSALYFCASAPGVAYNEQFFGPGTRLTVL.

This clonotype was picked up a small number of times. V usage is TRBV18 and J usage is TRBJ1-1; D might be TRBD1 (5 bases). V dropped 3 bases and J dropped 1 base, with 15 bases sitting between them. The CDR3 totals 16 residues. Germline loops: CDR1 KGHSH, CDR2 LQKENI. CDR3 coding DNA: TGTGCCAGCTCACCTACGGCACCCGGACAGAACACTGAAGCTTTCTTT. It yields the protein CASSPTAPGQNTEAFF. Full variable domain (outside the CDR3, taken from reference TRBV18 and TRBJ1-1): NAGVMQNPRHLVRRRGQEARLRCSPMKGHSHVYWYRQLPEEGLKFMVYLQKENIIDESGMPKERFSAEFPKEGPSILRIQQVVRGDSAAYFCASSPTAPGQNTEAFFGQGTRLTVV.

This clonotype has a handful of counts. The CDR3 spells CSARDPLYGYTF. The CDR3 DNA sequence: TGCAGTGCTAGAGATCCCCTCTATGGCTACACCTTC. The chain joins TRBV20-1 to TRBJ1-2; D gene unclear. Germline lookup yields CDR1 DFQATT and CDR2 SNEGSKA (reference sequence). CDR3 size: 12 residues. The ends were cut back, 0 bases at V and 4 bases at J, with 6 bases in the middle.

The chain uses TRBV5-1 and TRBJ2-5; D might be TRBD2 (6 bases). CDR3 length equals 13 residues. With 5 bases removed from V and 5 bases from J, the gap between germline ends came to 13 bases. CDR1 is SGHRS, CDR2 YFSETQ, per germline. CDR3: CASREGLEETQYF. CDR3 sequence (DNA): TGCGCCAGCAGAGAGGGACTGGAGGAGACCCAGTACTTC.

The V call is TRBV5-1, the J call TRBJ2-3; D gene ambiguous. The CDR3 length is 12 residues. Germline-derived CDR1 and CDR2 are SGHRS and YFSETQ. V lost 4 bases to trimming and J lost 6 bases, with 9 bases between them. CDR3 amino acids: CASSDQGDTQYF. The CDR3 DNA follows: TGCGCCAGCAGCGATCAAGGGGATACGCAGTATTTT.

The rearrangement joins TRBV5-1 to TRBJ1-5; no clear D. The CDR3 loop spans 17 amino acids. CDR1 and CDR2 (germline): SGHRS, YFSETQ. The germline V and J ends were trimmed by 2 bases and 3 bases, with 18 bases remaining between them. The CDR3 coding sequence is TGCGCCAGCAGCTTCCCCCTGAGGTCGGGTGCCAATCAGCCCCAGCATTTT. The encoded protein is CASSFPLRSGANQPQHF.

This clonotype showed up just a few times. This CDR3 reads CSAEFVGRAYEQYF. The DNA for the CDR3 is TGCAGCGCTGAGTTCGTGGGACGAGCCTACGAGCAGTACTTC. V usage is TRBV29-1 and J usage is TRBJ2-7; D may match TRBD1 or TRBD2 (5 bases each). Germline CDR1 and CDR2: SQVTM and ANQGSEA. The CDR3 consists of 14 residues. V lost 7 bases and J lost 2, with 18 bases in between.

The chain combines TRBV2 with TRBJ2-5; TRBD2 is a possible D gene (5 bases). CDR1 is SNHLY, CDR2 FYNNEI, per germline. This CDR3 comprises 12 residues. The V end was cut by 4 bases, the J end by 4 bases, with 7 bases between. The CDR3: CASSAGLETQYF. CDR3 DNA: TGTGCCAGCAGTGCGGGATTAGAGACCCAGTACTTC.

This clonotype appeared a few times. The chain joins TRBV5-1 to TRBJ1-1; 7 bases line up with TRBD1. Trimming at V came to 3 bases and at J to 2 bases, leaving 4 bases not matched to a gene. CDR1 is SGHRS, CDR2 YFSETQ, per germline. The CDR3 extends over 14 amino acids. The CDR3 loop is CASSSGQVNTEAFF. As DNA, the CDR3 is TGCGCCAGCAGCTCCGGACAGGTAAACACTGAAGCTTTCTTT.

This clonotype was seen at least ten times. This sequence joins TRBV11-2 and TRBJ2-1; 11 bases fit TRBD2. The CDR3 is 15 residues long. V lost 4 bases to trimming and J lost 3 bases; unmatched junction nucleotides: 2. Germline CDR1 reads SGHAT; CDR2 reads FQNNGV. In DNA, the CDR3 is TGTGCCAGCAGCTCCGGACTAGCGGGCTACAATGAGCAGTTCTTC. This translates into CASSSGLAGYNEQFF.

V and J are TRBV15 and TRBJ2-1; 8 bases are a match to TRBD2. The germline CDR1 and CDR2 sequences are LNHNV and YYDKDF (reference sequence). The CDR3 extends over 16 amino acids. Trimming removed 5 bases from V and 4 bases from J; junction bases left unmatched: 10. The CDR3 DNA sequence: TGTGCCACCAGCGCTCGCACTAGCGGACTTTACAATGAGCAGTTCTTC. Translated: CATSARTSGLYNEQFF.

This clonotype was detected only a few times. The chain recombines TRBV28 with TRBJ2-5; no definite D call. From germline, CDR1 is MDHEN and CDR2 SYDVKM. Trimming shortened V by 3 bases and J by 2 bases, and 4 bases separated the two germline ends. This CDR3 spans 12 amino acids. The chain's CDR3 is CASSLMQETQYF. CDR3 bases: TGTGCCAGCAGTTTGATGCAAGAGACCCAGTACTTC.

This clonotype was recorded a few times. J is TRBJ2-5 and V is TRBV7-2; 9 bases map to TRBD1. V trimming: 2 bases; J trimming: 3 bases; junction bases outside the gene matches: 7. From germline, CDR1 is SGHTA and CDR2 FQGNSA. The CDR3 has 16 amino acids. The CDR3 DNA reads TGTGCCAGCAGCTTACCCCGGGACAGGGTGGAAGAGACCCAGTACTTC. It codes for CASSLPRDRVEETQYF.

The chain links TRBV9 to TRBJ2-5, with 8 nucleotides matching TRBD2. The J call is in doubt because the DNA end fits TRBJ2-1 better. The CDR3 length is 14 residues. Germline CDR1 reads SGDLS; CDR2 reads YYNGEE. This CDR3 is CASSVGGGTHEQFF. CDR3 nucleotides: TGTGCCAGCAGCGTAGGCGGGGGGACGCATGAGCAGTTCTTC.

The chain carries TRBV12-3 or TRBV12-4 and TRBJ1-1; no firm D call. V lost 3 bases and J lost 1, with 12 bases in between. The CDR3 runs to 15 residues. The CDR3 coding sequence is TGTGCCAGCAGTTTGGTCTCGTCAGAGAACACTGAAGCTTTCTTT. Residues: CASSLVSSENTEAFF.

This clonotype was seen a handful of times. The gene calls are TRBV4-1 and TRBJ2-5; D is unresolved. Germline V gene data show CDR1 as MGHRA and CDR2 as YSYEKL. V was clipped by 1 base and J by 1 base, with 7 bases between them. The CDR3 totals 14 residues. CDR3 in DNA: TGCGCCAGCAGCCAAGCGGTCACCCAAGAGACCCAGTACTTC. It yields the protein CASSQAVTQETQYF.

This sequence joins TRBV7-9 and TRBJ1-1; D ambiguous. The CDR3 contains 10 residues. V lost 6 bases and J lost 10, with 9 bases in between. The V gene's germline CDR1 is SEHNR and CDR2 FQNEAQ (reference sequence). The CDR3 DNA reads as TGTGCCAGCAGTAGAGAAAGAGCTTTCTTT. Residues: CASSRERAFF.

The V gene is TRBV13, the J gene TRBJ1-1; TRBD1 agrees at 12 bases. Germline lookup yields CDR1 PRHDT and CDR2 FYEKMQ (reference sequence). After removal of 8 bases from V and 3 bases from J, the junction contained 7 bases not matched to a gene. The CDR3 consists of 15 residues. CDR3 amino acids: CASPGTGGPDTEAFF. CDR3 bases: TGTGCCAGCCCCGGGACAGGGGGCCCGGACACTGAAGCTTTCTTT.

The CDR3 spells CASSLSSRGGTGASVGSGNTIYF. In DNA form, the CDR3 reads TGTGCCAGCAGCCTCAGCTCTCGAGGCGGGACAGGGGCGTCTGTGGGCTCTGGAAACACCATATATTTT. J is TRBJ1-3 and V is TRBV7-1, with 10 positions matching TRBD1. TRBV7-1 is filed as an ORF, its function uncertain. The CDR3 sequence is 23 residues long. The J segment lost 0 bases and the V segment lost 5 bases, leaving 25 bases of the junction unmatched.

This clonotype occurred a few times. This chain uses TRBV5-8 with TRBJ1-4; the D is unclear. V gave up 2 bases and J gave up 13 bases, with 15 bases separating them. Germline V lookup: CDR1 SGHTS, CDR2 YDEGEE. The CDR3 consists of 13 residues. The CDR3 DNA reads TGTGCCAGCAGCTTCCGGGAGTCACGGAGACTGTTTTTT. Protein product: CASSFRESRRLFF.

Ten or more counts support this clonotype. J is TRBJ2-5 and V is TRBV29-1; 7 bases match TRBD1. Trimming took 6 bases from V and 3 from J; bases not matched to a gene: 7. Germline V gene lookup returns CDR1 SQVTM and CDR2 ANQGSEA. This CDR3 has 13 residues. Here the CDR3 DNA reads TGCAGCGTCGCCGGGACAGTCAAAGAGACCCAGTACTTC. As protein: CSVAGTVKETQYF.

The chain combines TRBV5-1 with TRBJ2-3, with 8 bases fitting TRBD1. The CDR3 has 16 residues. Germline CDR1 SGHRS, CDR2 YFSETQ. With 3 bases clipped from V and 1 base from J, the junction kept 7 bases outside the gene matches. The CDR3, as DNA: TGCGCCAGCAGCTCCGCAGGGGGCCAGCGCACAGATACGCAGTATTTT. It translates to CASSSAGGQRTDTQYF.